Below are 17 T cell receptor beta chains sequenced from a single sample in a study of T cell responses to AZD1222 COVID-19 vaccine. Only in-frame clones appear in the TCRdb table, and some are missing; sequencing was by immunoSEQ multiplex PCR. The table lists around 150,000 clones, 88% of them singletons. The sequences come from peripheral blood, collected on day 0 of MenACWY control vaccination. Every receptor here comes from an adult in good health.

This clone has only one observation. The genes are TRBV7-2 and TRBJ2-7; weak D call: TRBD2 (5 bases). CDR1 and CDR2 from the germline V gene are SGHTA and FQGNSA. The length of the CDR3 is 15 residues. V was clipped by 1 base and J by 6 bases, with 16 bases between them. In DNA, the CDR3 is TGTGCCAGCAGCTTAGAGCCGGCGACGGGAATCGAGCAGTACTTC. Encoded protein: CASSLEPATGIEQYF.

The chain recombines TRBV10-3 with TRBJ2-1, with 10 nucleotides matching TRBD2. This CDR3 contains 16 residues. V lost 0 bases, J lost 8 bases, and 7 bases stayed unmatched. Germline CDR1 reads ENHRY; CDR2 reads SYGVKD. CDR3 DNA: TGTGCCATCAGTGAGTCGAGCCCAGCGGGGGGGTATGAGCAGTTCTTC. Translation gives CAISESSPAGGYEQFF.

The V gene is TRBV6-6, the J gene TRBJ1-2; D is ambiguous. Trimming pared 11 bases from V and 8 bases from J, leaving 12 bases between. Germline assignment: CDR1 MNHNY and CDR2 SVGAGI (reference sequence). There are 10 residues in the CDR3. The CDR3 DNA follows: TGTGCCTCCATGAGCCGGGGCTACACCTTC. The encoded protein is CASMSRGYTF.

About this clone itself: The same CDR3 is also encoded by other DNA sequences in this sample. The rearrangement uses TRBV19 and TRBJ1-5; D not resolved. Between the trimmed V and J ends, which lost 6 bases and 3 bases, there was a span of 9 bases. Germline V CDR1 and CDR2: LNHDA, SQIVND (reference sequence). This CDR3 spans 13 amino acids. Here the CDR3 reads CASRDGFNQPQHF. The CDR3 coding sequence is TGTGCCAGTAGGGACGGTTTCAATCAGCCCCAGCATTTT.

The chain employs TRBV5-4 and TRBJ2-6; D is perhaps TRBD1 (5 bases). The CDR3 has 15 amino acids. In germline, CDR1 is SGHNT, CDR2 YYREEE (reference sequence). V was pared by 8 bases and J by 4 bases, with 16 bases between. The CDR3 loop reads CASRQLGTGANVLTF. For the CDR3, the DNA is TGTGCCAGTCGACAGCTGGGCACCGGGGCCAACGTCCTGACTTTC. The full variable domain, completed using reference TRBV5-4 and TRBJ2-6, is ETGVTQSPTHLIKTRGQQVTLRCSSQSGHNTVSWYQQALGQGPQFIFQYYREEENGRGNFPPRFSGLQFPNYSSELNVNALELDDSALYLCASRQLGTGANVLTFGAGSRLTVL.

The J gene is TRBJ2-7, the V gene TRBV11-1; D is ambiguous. Germline V gives CDR1 SGHAT, CDR2 FQDESV (reference sequence). Trimming stripped 2 bases from V and 0 bases from J, with 8 bases between. This CDR3 spans 14 amino acids. The CDR3 protein is CASSLPQTSYEQYF. The DNA of the CDR3 is TGTGCCAGCAGCTTACCCCAAACCTCCTACGAGCAGTACTTC.

The chain links TRBV15 to TRBJ2-1; perhaps TRBD1 as D (6 bases). The CDR3 is 15 amino acids. V lost 1 base and J 2 bases, leaving 9 bases between the germline ends. Germline CDR1 LNHNV, CDR2 YYDKDF (reference sequence). CDR3 DNA sequence: TGTGCCACCAGCAGAGGCAGGGGCACCTACAATGAGCAGTTCTTC. This encodes CATSRGRGTYNEQFF. Supplemented by reference TRBV15 and TRBJ2-1, the full variable domain reads DAMVIQNPRYQVTQFGKPVTLSCSQTLNHNVMYWYQQKSSQAPKLLFHYYDKDFNNEADTPDNFQSRRPNTSFCFLDIRSPGLGDTAMYLCATSRGRGTYNEQFFGPGTRLTVL.

The chain links TRBV27 to TRBJ1-2; tentative D call: TRBD1 (5 bases). Germline-derived CDR1 and CDR2 are MNHEY and SMNVEV (reference sequence). V shed 4 bases and J shed 2 bases, with 14 bases lying between them. The CDR3 consists of 15 residues. The CDR3 protein is CASSSSRAPNYGYTF. For the CDR3, the DNA is TGTGCCAGCAGTTCTAGCAGGGCTCCAAACTATGGCTACACCTTC.

The V call is TRBV7-3, the J call TRBJ2-1, with 10 bases matching TRBD2. V was pared by 5 bases and J by 3 bases, with 4 bases of the junction left unmatched. The germline V gene encodes CDR1 SGHTA and CDR2 FQGTGA. CDR3 length equals 15 residues. CDR3 amino acids: CASSILAGNYNEQFF. In DNA form, the CDR3 reads TGTGCCAGCAGCATACTAGCGGGGAACTACAATGAGCAGTTCTTC. The full variable domain, in which reference TRBV7-3 and TRBJ2-1 provide the parts outside the CDR3, is GAGVSQTPSNKVTEKGKYVELRCDPISGHTALYWYRQSLGQGPEFLIYFQGTGAADDSGLPNDRFFAVRPEGSVSTLKIQRTERGDSAVYLCASSILAGNYNEQFFGPGTRLTVL.

This clone was counted once. The chain combines TRBV4-2 with TRBJ1-1; 9 positions agree with TRBD1. This CDR3 spans 14 amino acids. The trim removed 4 bases at V and 4 bases at J, leaving 4 bases unmatched. Germline-derived CDR1 and CDR2 are LGHNA and YNFKEQ. The CDR3 sequence is CASSRTTGGTEAFF. Here the CDR3 DNA reads TGTGCCAGCAGCCGTACGACAGGGGGCACTGAAGCTTTCTTT.

V gene TRBV6-1 combines with J gene TRBJ2-3; D gene uncertain. V was shortened by 0 bases and J by 0 bases, with 7 bases between the two germline ends. The CDR3 totals 15 residues. CDR1 is MNHNS and CDR2 is SASEGT in the germline V gene. The CDR3 sequence: CASSEARHSTDTQYF. CDR3 in DNA: TGTGCCAGCAGTGAAGCTCGACACAGCACAGATACGCAGTATTTT.

The chain recombines TRBV6-5 with TRBJ2-7, with D possibly matching TRBD2 (6 bases). Trimming stripped 6 bases from V and 5 bases from J, with 14 bases between. This CDR3 contains 13 residues. Germline CDR1 MNHEY, CDR2 SVGAGI. The CDR3 DNA sequence: TGTGCCAGCAGGTCCGGGAGTATCCACGAGCAGTACTTC. It specifies CASRSGSIHEQYF.

This chain uses TRBV19 with TRBJ1-5; no reliable D call. The germline V gene has CDR1 LNHDA and CDR2 SQIVND (reference sequence). This CDR3 has 16 amino acids. V dropped 2 bases and J dropped 2 bases, with 13 bases sitting between them. The CDR3: CASSIWSGRRNQPQHF. The CDR3 DNA is TGTGCCAGTAGTATATGGTCCGGGAGGCGCAATCAGCCCCAGCATTTT.

The chain has TRBV2 and TRBJ1-6, with 9 bases lining up with TRBD1. The V gene's germline CDR1 is SNHLY and CDR2 FYNNEI. CDR3 length: 14 amino acids. V dropped 8 bases and J dropped 10; count of bases not matched to a gene: 9. CDR3 sequence reads: CASARDRVNSPLHF. In nucleotides, the CDR3 is TGTGCCAGCGCCCGGGACAGGGTCAACTCACCCCTCCACTTT. Complete variable domain (other parts from reference TRBV2 and TRBJ1-6): EPEVTQTPSHQVTQMGQEVILRCVPISNHLYFYWYRQILGQKVEFLVSFYNNEISEKSEIFDDQFSVERPDGSNFTLKIRSTKLEDSAMYFCASARDRVNSPLHFGNGTRLTVT.

The J gene is TRBJ2-7, the V gene TRBV5-4; weak D call: TRBD2 (5 bases). The CDR3 runs to 14 residues. Trimming left V 4 bases short and J 4 bases short, with 15 bases between. Germline assignment: CDR1 SGHNT and CDR2 YYREEE (reference sequence). CDR3 bases: TGTGCCAGCAGCGCGGATCGGGGAATGTACGAGCAGTACTTC. This encodes CASSADRGMYEQYF.

The chain uses TRBV7-8 and TRBJ2-4; either TRBD1 or TRBD2 may fit D (5 bases each). The ends were cut back, 5 bases at V and 0 bases at J, with 17 bases in the middle. Germline CDR1 and CDR2: SGHVS and FQNEAQ. The CDR3 covers 17 residues. The CDR3 protein is CASSPHRDRAAKNIQYF. DNA for the CDR3: TGTGCCAGCAGCCCACACCGGGACCGGGCAGCCAAAAACATTCAGTACTTC.

This chain joins TRBV2 and TRBJ2-7; TRBD2 aligns across 7 bases. The V and J ends lost 1 base and 3 bases, in that order; junction bases with no gene match: 3. The V gene's germline CDR1 is SNHLY and CDR2 FYNNEI. The CDR3 consists of 14 residues. The CDR3: CASSEGLAVYEQYF. Written as DNA, the CDR3 is TGTGCCAGCAGTGAAGGGCTAGCGGTCTACGAGCAGTACTTC.